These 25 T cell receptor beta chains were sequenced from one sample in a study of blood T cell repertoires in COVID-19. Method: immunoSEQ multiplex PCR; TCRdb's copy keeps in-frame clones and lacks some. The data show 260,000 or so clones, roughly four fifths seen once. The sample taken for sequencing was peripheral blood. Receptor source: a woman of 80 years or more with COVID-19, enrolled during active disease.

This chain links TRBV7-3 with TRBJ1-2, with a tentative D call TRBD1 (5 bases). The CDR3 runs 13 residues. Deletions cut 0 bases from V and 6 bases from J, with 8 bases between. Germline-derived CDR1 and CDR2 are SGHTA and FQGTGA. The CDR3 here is CASSLTGDDGYTF. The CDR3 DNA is TGTGCCAGCAGCTTAACAGGGGATGATGGCTACACCTTC.

The CDR3: CASSEEVGKTTYEQYF. The DNA for the CDR3 is TGCGCCAGCAGTGAGGAGGTCGGGAAGACTACCTACGAGCAGTACTTC. V usage is TRBV10-2 and J usage is TRBJ2-7, with a weak D call TRBD2 (5 bases). This CDR3 contains 16 residues. V lost 2 bases and J 2 bases, leaving 16 bases between the germline ends. The germline V gene encodes CDR1 WSHSY and CDR2 SAAADI.

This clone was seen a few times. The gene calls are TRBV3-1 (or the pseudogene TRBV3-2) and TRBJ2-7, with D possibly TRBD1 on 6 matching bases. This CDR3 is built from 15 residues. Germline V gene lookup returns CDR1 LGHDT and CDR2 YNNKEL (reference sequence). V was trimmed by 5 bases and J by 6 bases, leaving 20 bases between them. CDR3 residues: CASSTRTARGIEQYF. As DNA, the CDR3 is TGTGCCAGCAGCACCCGGACAGCCCGAGGGATCGAGCAGTACTTC.

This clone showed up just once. CDR3 DNA: TGTGCCAGCAGTCGGACTCTTAGGGAGCAGTTCTTC. As protein: CASSRTLREQFF. The chain is built from TRBV7-9 and TRBJ2-1; D possibly corresponds to TRBD2 (5 bases). From germline, CDR1 is SEHNR and CDR2 FQNEAQ (reference sequence). Trimming shortened V by 6 bases and J by 10 bases, and 13 bases separated the two germline ends. CDR3 length: 12 residues.

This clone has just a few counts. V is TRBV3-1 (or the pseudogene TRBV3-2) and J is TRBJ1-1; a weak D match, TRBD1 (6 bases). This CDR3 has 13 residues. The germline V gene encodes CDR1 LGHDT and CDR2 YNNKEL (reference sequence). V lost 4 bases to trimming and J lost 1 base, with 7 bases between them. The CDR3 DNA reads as TGTGCCAGCAGCCGAGGGGGGAACACTGAAGCTTTCTTT. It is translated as CASSRGGNTEAFF.

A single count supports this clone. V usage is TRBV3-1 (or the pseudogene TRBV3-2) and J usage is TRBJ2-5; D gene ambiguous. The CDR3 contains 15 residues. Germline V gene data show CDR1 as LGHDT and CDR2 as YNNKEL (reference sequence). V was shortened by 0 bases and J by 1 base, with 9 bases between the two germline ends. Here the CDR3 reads CASSQDPAGQETQYF. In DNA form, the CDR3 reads TGTGCCAGCAGCCAAGATCCAGCAGGCCAAGAGACCCAGTACTTC.

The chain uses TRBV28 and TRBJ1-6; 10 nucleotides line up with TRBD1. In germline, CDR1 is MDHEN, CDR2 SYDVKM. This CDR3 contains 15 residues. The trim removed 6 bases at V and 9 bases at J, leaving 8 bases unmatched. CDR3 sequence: CASRERQGAISPLHF. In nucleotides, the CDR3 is TGTGCCAGCAGGGAGAGACAGGGGGCGATTTCACCCCTCCACTTT.

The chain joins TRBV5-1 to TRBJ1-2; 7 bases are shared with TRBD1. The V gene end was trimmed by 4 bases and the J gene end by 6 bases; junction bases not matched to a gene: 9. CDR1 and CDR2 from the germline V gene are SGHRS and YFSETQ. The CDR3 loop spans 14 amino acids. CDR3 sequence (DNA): TGCGCCAGCAGCATTCAGGGGGATCCAGATGGCTACACCTTC. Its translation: CASSIQGDPDGYTF.

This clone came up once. DNA of the CDR3: TGCGCCAGCAGCTTGACCTTAGCCCCGAGCGGCACAGATACGCAGTATTTT. Its protein product is CASSLTLAPSGTDTQYF. The J gene is TRBJ2-3, the V gene TRBV5-1, with D unresolved. Trimming cost V 1 base and J 1 base, with 16 bases left between them. The CDR3 totals 17 residues. Germline V gene lookup returns CDR1 SGHRS and CDR2 YFSETQ. Full variable domain (missing parts from reference TRBV5-1 and TRBJ2-3): KAGVTQTPRYLIKTRGQQVTLSCSPISGHRSVSWYQQTPGQGLQFLFEYFSETQRNKGNFPGRFSGRQFSNSRSEMNVSTLELGDSALYLCASSLTLAPSGTDTQYFGPGTRLTVL.

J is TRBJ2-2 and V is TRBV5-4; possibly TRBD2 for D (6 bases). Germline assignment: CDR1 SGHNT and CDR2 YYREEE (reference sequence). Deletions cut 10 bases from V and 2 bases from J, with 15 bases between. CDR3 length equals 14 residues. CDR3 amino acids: CAGRGDLNTGELFF. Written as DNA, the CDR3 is TGTGCCGGTCGAGGGGACTTAAACACCGGGGAGCTGTTTTTT.

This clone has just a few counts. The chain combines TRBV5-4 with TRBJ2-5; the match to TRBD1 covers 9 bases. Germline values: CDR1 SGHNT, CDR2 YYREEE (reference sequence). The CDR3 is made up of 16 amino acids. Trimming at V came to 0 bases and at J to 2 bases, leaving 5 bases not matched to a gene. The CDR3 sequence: CASSLDLGTGQETQYF. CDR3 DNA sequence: TGTGCCAGCAGCTTGGATTTGGGGACAGGGCAAGAGACCCAGTACTTC.

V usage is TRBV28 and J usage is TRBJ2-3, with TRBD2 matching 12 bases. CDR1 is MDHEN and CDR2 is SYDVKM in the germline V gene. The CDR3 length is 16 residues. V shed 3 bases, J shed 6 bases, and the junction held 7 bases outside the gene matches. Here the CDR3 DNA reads TGTGCCAGCAGTTTCAGTCCTAGCGGGAGGGCGGATACGCAGTATTTT. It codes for CASSFSPSGRADTQYF.

The CDR3 spells CASSLDGLVNNEQFF. The DNA for the CDR3 is TGTGCCAGCAGCTTAGATGGACTAGTTAACAATGAGCAGTTCTTC. The gene calls are TRBV7-6 and TRBJ2-1; 7 nucleotides line up with TRBD2. The CDR3 loop spans 15 amino acids. With 1 base clipped from V and 5 bases from J, the junction kept 5 bases outside the gene matches. Germline V gives CDR1 SGHVS, CDR2 FNYEAQ.

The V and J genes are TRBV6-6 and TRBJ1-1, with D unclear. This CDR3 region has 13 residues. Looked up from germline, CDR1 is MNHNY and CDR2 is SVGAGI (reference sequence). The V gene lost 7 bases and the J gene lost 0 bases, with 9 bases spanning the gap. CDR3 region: CASNLPMNTEAFF. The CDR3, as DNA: TGTGCCAGCAATCTACCGATGAACACTGAAGCTTTCTTT.

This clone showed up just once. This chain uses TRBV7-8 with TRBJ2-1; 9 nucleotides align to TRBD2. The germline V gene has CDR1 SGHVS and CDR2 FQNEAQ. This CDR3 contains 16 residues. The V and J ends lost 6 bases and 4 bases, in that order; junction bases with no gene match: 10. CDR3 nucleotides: TGTGCCAGCAGTTCCCCCGGACTAGCGATTTACAATGAGCAGTTCTTC. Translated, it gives CASSSPGLAIYNEQFF.

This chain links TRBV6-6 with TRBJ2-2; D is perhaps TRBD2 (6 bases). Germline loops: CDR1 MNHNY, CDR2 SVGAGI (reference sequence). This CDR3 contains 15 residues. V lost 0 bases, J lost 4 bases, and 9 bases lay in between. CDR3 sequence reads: CASSYSGTFTGELFF. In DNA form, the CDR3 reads TGTGCCAGCAGTTACTCGGGGACTTTCACCGGGGAGCTGTTTTTT.

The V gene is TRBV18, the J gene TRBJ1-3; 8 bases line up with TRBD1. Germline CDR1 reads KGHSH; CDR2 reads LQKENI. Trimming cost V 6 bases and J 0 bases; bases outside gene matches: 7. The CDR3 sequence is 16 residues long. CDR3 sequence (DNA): TGTGCCAGCTCGTCCGCCACAGGGGGCTCTGGAAACACCATATATTTT. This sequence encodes CASSSATGGSGNTIYF.

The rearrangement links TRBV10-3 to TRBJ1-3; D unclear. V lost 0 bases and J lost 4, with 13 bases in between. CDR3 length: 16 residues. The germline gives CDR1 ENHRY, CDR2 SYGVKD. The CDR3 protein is CAISESKNGWGNTIYF. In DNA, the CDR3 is TGTGCCATCAGTGAGTCGAAAAACGGGTGGGGAAACACCATATATTTT.

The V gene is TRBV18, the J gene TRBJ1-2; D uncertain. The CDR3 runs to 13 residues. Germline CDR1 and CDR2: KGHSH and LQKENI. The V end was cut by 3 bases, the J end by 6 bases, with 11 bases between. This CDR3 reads CASSPSQVDGYTF. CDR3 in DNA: TGTGCCAGCTCACCTAGTCAGGTCGATGGCTACACCTTC.

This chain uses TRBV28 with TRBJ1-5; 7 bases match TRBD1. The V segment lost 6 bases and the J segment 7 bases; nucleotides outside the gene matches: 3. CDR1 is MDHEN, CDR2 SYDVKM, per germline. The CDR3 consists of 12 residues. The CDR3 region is CASRTGEQPQHF. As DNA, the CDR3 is TGTGCCAGCAGAACAGGGGAACAGCCCCAGCATTTT.

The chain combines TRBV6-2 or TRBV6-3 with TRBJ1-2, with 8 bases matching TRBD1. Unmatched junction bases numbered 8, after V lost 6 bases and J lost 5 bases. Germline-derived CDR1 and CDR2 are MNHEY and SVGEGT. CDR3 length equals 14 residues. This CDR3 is CASSPGTGPYGYTF. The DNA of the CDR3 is TGTGCCAGCAGCCCCGGGACAGGTCCGTATGGCTACACCTTC.

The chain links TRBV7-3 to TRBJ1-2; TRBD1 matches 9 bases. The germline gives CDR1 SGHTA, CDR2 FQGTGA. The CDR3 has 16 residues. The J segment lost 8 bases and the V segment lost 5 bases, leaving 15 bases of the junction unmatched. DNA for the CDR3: TGTGCCAGCAGCCCTTCCAGTGGACAGGGGAGGAGCGGCTACACCTTC. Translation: CASSPSSGQGRSGYTF.

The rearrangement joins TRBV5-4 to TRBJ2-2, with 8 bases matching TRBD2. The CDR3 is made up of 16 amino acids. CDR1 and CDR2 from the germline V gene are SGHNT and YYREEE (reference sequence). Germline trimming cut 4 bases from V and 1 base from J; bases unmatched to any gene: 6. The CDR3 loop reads CASSRGGLVNTGELFF. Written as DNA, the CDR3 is TGTGCCAGCAGCCGGGGGGGGCTCGTGAACACCGGGGAGCTGTTTTTT.

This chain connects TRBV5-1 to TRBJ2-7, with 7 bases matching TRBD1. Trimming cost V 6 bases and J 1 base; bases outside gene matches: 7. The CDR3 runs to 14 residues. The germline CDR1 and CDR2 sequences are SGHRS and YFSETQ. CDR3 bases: TGCGCCAGCACTTTGGGACAGCTGTCCTACGAGCAGTACTTC. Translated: CASTLGQLSYEQYF.

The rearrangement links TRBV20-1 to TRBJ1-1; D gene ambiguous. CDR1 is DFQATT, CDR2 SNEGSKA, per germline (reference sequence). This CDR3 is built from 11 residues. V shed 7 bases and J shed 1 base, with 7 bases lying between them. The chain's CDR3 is CSGYSNTEAFF. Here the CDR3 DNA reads TGCAGTGGATACTCGAACACTGAAGCTTTCTTT.